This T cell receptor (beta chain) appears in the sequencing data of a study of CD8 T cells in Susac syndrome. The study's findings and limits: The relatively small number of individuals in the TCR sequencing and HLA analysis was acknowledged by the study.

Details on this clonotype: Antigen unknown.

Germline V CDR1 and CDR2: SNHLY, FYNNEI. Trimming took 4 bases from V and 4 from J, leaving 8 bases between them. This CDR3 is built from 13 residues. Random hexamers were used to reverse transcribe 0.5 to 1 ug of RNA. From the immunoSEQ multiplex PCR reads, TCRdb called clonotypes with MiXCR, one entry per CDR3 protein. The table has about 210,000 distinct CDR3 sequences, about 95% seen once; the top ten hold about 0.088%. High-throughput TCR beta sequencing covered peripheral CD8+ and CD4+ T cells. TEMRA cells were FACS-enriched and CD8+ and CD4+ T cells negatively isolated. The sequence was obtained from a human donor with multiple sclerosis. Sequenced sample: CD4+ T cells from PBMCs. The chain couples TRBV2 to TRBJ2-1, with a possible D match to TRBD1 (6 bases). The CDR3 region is CASSGGQYNEQFF. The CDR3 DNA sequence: TGTGCCAGCAGTGGGGGGCAGTACAATGAGCAGTTCTTC. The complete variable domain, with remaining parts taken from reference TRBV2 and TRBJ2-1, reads EPEVTQTPSHQVTQMGQEVILRCVPISNHLYFYWYRQILGQKVEFLVSFYNNEISEKSEIFDDQFSVERPDGSNFTLKIRSTKLEDSAMYFCASSGGQYNEQFFGPGTRLTVL.